Given below is one TCR beta chain in context. What it recognizes is unknown. Blood was drawn once from each donor into heparinised tubes. The draws averaged about 120 mL. All sorted populations exceeded 95% purity. This CDR3 region has 15 residues. Looked up from germline, CDR1 is SGHTA and CDR2 is FQGNSA. Trimming shortened V by 2 bases and J by 4 bases, and 14 bases separated the two germline ends. The data are from a study of beta chain features in type 1 diabetes. Study summary: The patient and healthy donor groups were comparable for age, gender and cell yields. General study results and limits: Resolution of whether HLA type affects TCRB rearrangement was not achieved here. Across all four CD4+ subsets, people with type 1 diabetes showed modestly shorter TCRB CDR3s.

The entirety of the isolated RNA underwent reverse transcription, so expressed TCRB transcripts were sequenced. Repertoires were generated with immunoSEQ multiplex PCR, while TCRdb's copy carries only in-frame clones and drops some. The table includes about 640,000 clones, 9.5% to 15% detected once. Sequencing was done on a sample of naive CD4+ T cells from blood. This rearrangement joins TRBV7-2 to TRBJ1-1; D gene unclear. The sequence was collected from a man aged 25-45 years with type 1 diabetes. CDR3 amino acids: CASSLLGGMGTEAFF. The CDR3 DNA reads TGTGCCAGCAGCTTATTAGGTGGTATGGGCACTGAAGCTTTCTTT.